Listed here are 15 T cell receptor beta chains from one sample, sequenced in a study of T cells in Graves' hyperthyroidism and ophthalmopathy. Amplification targeted TCR beta CDR3 regions from RNA transcripts. First-round RT-PCR of the TCR CDR3 relied on the HTBI primer set. TCRdb processed the multiplex PCR reads anew with MiXCR; each CDR3 protein has one entry. The table includes 500,000 or so distinct CDR3 sequences, roughly 17% detected once. Sequenced sample: blood. The origin of the receptors is a young woman with Graves' ophthalmopathy.

The chain combines TRBV20-1 with TRBJ1-2; D uncertain. The V gene's germline CDR1 is DFQATT and CDR2 SNEGSKA (reference sequence). The CDR3 is 16 amino acids. Trimming took off 2 bases at V and 2 bases at J, with 18 bases between the two ends. The CDR3 bases are TGCAGTGCTAGAAGTATCTACACGGTAGGAAACTATGGCTACACCTTC. This sequence encodes CSARSIYTVGNYGYTF.

This clonotype was recorded at least ten times. J is TRBJ1-2 and V is TRBV20-1; perhaps TRBD1 as D (5 bases). This CDR3 spans 14 amino acids. Deletions cut 0 bases from V and 4 bases from J, with 12 bases between. The germline CDR1 and CDR2 sequences are DFQATT and SNEGSKA (reference sequence). DNA for the CDR3: TGCAGTGCTAGAGATGCGGGGGTCGGCTATGGCTACACCTTC. Its protein is CSARDAGVGYGYTF.

This chain uses TRBV27 with TRBJ1-4; D gene ambiguous. V was pared by 3 bases and J by 7 bases, with 12 bases between. The CDR3 has 14 residues. Germline values: CDR1 MNHEY, CDR2 SMNVEV (reference sequence). CDR3 loop: CASSLTRTREKLFF. The DNA for the CDR3 is TGTGCCAGCAGTTTGACCAGGACCCGTGAAAAACTGTTTTTT.

This clonotype was counted only a few times. The V call is TRBV4-3, the J call TRBJ1-2; no clear D. Germline V lookup: CDR1 LGHNA, CDR2 YSLEER. V shed 0 bases and J shed 0 bases, with 14 bases lying between them. The CDR3 loop spans 17 amino acids. CDR3 DNA sequence: TGCGCCAGCAGCCAAGATAGGTCGGCGGACCCTAACTATGGCTACACCTTC. Residues: CASSQDRSADPNYGYTF.

This clonotype was recorded at least ten times. The chain couples TRBV2 to TRBJ1-5; D unclear. The CDR3 consists of 13 residues. Trimming took off 1 base at V and 7 bases at J, with 8 bases between the two ends. In germline, CDR1 is SNHLY, CDR2 FYNNEI. CDR3 residues: CASSEVAWQPQHF. CDR3 DNA: TGTGCCAGCAGTGAAGTGGCGTGGCAGCCCCAGCATTTT.

This clonotype was seen only a few times. The genes are TRBV12-3 or TRBV12-4 and TRBJ2-2; TRBD2 matches at 11 bases. V trimming: 4 bases; J trimming: 4 bases; junction bases outside the gene matches: 29. The CDR3 runs 24 residues. Here the CDR3 reads CASSCRDTEPPGTSGGAGTGELFF. Written as DNA, the CDR3 is TGTGCCAGCAGTTGCCGGGACACTGAGCCTCCCGGGACTAGCGGAGGGGCGGGCACCGGGGAGCTGTTTTTT.

At least ten counts were recorded for this clonotype. The rearrangement joins TRBV28 to TRBJ2-7; TRBD1 might be the D (6 bases). The germline V and J ends were trimmed by 5 bases and 2 bases, with 16 bases remaining between them. The germline gives CDR1 MDHEN, CDR2 SYDVKM. The CDR3 is 15 residues long. CDR3 nucleotides: TGTGCCAGCAGTCTAGGGGACAAGAATGCCTACGAGCAGTACTTC. Translated, it gives CASSLGDKNAYEQYF. Full variable domain (rest looked up from reference TRBV28 and TRBJ2-7): DVKVTQSSRYLVKRTGEKVFLECVQDMDHENMFWYRQDPGLGLRLIYFSYDVKMKEKGDIPEGYSVSREKKERFSLILESASTNQTSMYLCASSLGDKNAYEQYFGPGTRLTVT.

This clonotype has ten or more counts. The chain combines TRBV24-1 with TRBJ2-1; 9 nucleotides agree with TRBD1. The CDR3 extends over 17 amino acids. J was trimmed by 2 bases and V by 1 base; bases with no gene match: 5. Germline values: CDR1 KGHDR, CDR2 SFDVKD. The CDR3 DNA reads TGTGCCACCAGTGATTTTGGCACAGGGGGCACCTACAATGAGCAGTTCTTC. This codes for CATSDFGTGGTYNEQFF.

This clonotype was recorded at least ten times. The chain combines TRBV4-1 with TRBJ1-2; no reliable D call. The V and J ends lost 1 base and 7 bases respectively, with 13 bases between them. Looked up from germline, CDR1 is MGHRA and CDR2 is YSYEKL. There are 14 residues in the CDR3. The DNA for the CDR3 is TGCGCCAGCAGCCAAGCTGGACGGTTCGGTGGCTACACCTTC. This codes for CASSQAGRFGGYTF.

The chain combines TRBV6-5 with TRBJ1-2; D remains ambiguous. Germline V gene data show CDR1 as MNHEY and CDR2 as SVGAGI. V lost 2 bases to trimming and J lost 8 bases, with 12 bases between them. The length of the CDR3 is 13 residues. CDR3 amino acids: CASSYGPGFGYTF. CDR3 nucleotide sequence: TGTGCCAGCAGTTACGGCCCGGGGTTCGGCTACACCTTC.

In its sample, this clonotype was seen a few times. The chain joins TRBV6-5 to TRBJ1-2; 7 nucleotides line up with TRBD1. Germline V gives CDR1 MNHEY, CDR2 SVGAGI. V lost 4 bases and J lost 4; bases outside the gene matches: 12. The CDR3 is made up of 16 amino acids. CDR3 residues: CASSSPGQIYLYGYTF. Written as DNA, the CDR3 is TGTGCCAGCAGTTCTCCGGGACAGATTTACCTCTATGGCTACACCTTC.

The chain uses TRBV28 and TRBJ1-1, with D perhaps TRBD1 (6 bases). Germline V gives CDR1 MDHEN, CDR2 SYDVKM. Deletions cut 11 bases from V and 4 bases from J, with 17 bases between. This CDR3 contains 13 residues. This CDR3 reads CAGFLGGGTEAFF. DNA of the CDR3: TGTGCCGGCTTTCTAGGGGGGGGCACTGAAGCTTTCTTT.

This clonotype was picked up many times. J is TRBJ2-1 and V is TRBV27, with 10 nucleotides matching TRBD2. From germline, CDR1 is MNHEY and CDR2 SMNVEV (reference sequence). With 6 bases clipped from V and 4 bases from J, the junction kept 3 bases outside the gene matches. This CDR3 is built from 14 residues. The CDR3 reads CASSGTSAYNEQFF. As DNA, the CDR3 is TGTGCCAGCAGCGGGACTAGCGCATACAATGAGCAGTTCTTC.

The table lists this clonotype with a few counts. The chain has TRBV6-1 and TRBJ2-1, with 15 bases identical to TRBD2. Germline values: CDR1 MNHNS, CDR2 SASEGT. The trim removed 5 bases at V and 9 bases at J, leaving 5 bases unmatched. This CDR3 is 15 amino acids long. CDR3 protein: CASSSRTSGRVEQFF. The CDR3 DNA reads TGTGCCAGCAGTAGCCGGACTAGCGGGAGGGTTGAGCAGTTCTTC.

This clonotype was counted many times. The V and J genes are TRBV5-1 and TRBJ1-3; a possible D gene is TRBD1 (6 bases). The CDR3 runs 17 residues. Trimming removed 0 bases at V and 0 bases at J, with 13 bases between. Germline V gene data show CDR1 as SGHRS and CDR2 as YFSETQ. The CDR3 sequence: CASSLESGQISGNTIYF. The CDR3 nucleotides read TGCGCCAGCAGCTTGGAATCGGGACAAATCTCTGGAAACACCATATATTTT. The variable domain in full, with the rest retrieved from reference TRBV5-1 and TRBJ1-3, is KAGVTQTPRYLIKTRGQQVTLSCSPISGHRSVSWYQQTPGQGLQFLFEYFSETQRNKGNFPGRFSGRQFSNSRSEMNVSTLELGDSALYLCASSLESGQISGNTIYFGEGSWLTVV.